The source of this T cell receptor beta chain is a study of spatial heterogeneity in lung cancer. The V gene lost 6 bases and the J gene lost 4 bases, with 13 bases spanning the gap. The CDR3 totals 13 residues. Time point described: sample taken at primary tumor resection. Extraction of whole RNA from tumor, nontumor lung or frozen PBMC preceded unsorted sequencing. TCRdb passed the 5' RACE reads through MiXCR, listing each CDR3 protein once. Altogether 82,000 or so distinct CDR3 sequences are present, roughly 13% being singletons, with the ten largest covering under 5.5%. The receptor was derived from a male donor with early-stage non-small cell lung cancer. The chain couples TRBV12-3 or TRBV12-4 to TRBJ2-7; no definite D call. The sample here was PBMCs, taken at surgery. CDR3 DNA sequence: TGTGCCAGCAGCCGATCCCTTTTATACGAGCAGTACTTC. It yields the protein CASSRSLLYEQYF.